This T cell receptor (beta chain) appears in the sequencing data of a study of blood T cell repertoires in COVID-19. About the research overall: Both acute and convalescent COVID-19 samples were obtained from the United States, Italy and Spain. Nucleic acid was either cDNA or gDNA, and it came from T cells, B-cell-depleted T cells, or PBMCs.

Germline CDR1 is LGHDT and CDR2 is YNNKEL (reference sequence). The CDR3 runs to 16 residues. V dropped 4 bases and J dropped 0; count of bases not matched to a gene: 6. This clone was seen a few times. Original data processing: Counts of nucleated cells, estimated from reference gene primer amplification, were obtained. Sequencing used immunoSEQ multiplex PCR; TCRdb keeps in-frame clones, though not all of them. Clone size and the V and J calls come from that table; the DNA yielded D and trimming. The repertoire has more than 90,000 clones, approximately 85% of them found once; the top ten carry about 1.3%.

The clonotype was recovered from a middle-aged man with acute or convalescent COVID-19. The chain carries TRBV3-1 (or the pseudogene TRBV3-2) and TRBJ1-2; 9 bases line up with TRBD1. The source material was peripheral blood. The DNA for the CDR3 is TGTGCCAGCAGCCCATCCCGGACAGGGGCTAACTATGGCTACACCTTC. Protein sequence: CASSPSRTGANYGYTF.